The sequence of this TCR beta chain was determined in a study of T cells in Graves' hyperthyroidism and ophthalmopathy. Amplified TCR beta CDR3 regions came from RNA transcripts. The HTBI primer set served for first-round RT-PCR of the TCR CDR3. TCRdb redid the calling of the multiplex PCR reads with MiXCR, one entry per CDR3 protein. The data hold 460,000 or so distinct CDR3 sequences, with over 13% observed a single time. The germline gives CDR1 MGHRA, CDR2 YSYEKL. This CDR3 spans 15 amino acids. V lost 8 bases to trimming and J lost 2 bases; unmatched junction nucleotides: 11. Diagnoses used clinical symptoms, serum thyroxine and TRAb, thyroid ultrasound and orbital computed tomography. This clonotype was detected many times.

This chain links TRBV4-1 with TRBJ2-5; TRBD1 matches at 7 bases. The TCR sequence derives from a woman younger than 30 with Graves' hyperthyroidism. Sequencing was done on a sample of blood. The CDR3 DNA sequence: TGCGCCAGCGGGCGACAGGGCCATTCTCAAGAGACCCAGTACTTC. Its protein is CASGRQGHSQETQYF.